These T cell receptor beta chains were read from a single sample in a study of PD-L1 blockade in urothelial cancer. Sequenced by immunoSEQ multiplex PCR; TCRdb stores in-frame clones only, minus some. The sample shows about 88,000 clones, roughly nine tenths of them seen only once. The source material was PBMCs, sampled around atezolizumab (anti-PD-L1) treatment. The receptors stem from a man aged 55 to 70 with urothelial cancer. The CDR3 runs from the conserved cysteine through the conserved F or W. The D gene is left open where the match is weak. Expanded clones are given a class, and other clones once, few, many or no size at all.

clone_size,d_call,j_call,v_call,cdr3_aa,cdr3_nt
few,-,TRBJ2-7,TRBV11-2,CASRDVRELLREQYF,TGTGCCAGCAGAGATGTCCGGGAACTGTTGCGGGAGCAGTACTTC
-,-,TRBJ2-2,TRBV30,CAWRLQGDTGELFF,TGTGCCTGGAGGTTGCAGGGCGACACCGGGGAGCTGTTTTTT
-,-,TRBJ1-5,TRBV2,CASSDSGNSNQPQHF,TGTGCCAGCAGTGATTCAGGGAATAGCAATCAGCCCCAGCATTTT
once,-,TRBJ2-5,TRBV6-1,CASSERGFTEYQETQYF,TGTGCCAGCAGTGAGCGGGGTTTCACGGAGTACCAAGAGACCCAGTACTTC
-,TRBD2,TRBJ2-1,TRBV28,CASSLSSGRGEQFF,TGTGCCAGCAGTTTGTCTAGCGGGAGGGGTGAGCAGTTCTTC
-,-,TRBJ2-1,TRBV28,CASIAVDNEQFF,TGTGCCAGCATCGCGGTTGACAATGAGCAGTTCTTC
once,TRBD2,TRBJ2-7,TRBV7-6,CASSLGGSGGGSYEQYF,TGTGCCAGCAGCTTAGGGGGTAGCGGGGGGGGCTCCTACGAGCAGTACTTC
-,TRBD1,TRBJ2-7,TRBV6-5,CASSYSTGGAYEQYF,TGTGCCAGCAGTTACTCGACAGGGGGCGCCTACGAGCAGTACTTC
-,TRBD1,TRBJ2-2,TRBV19,CASSSDRTLRGTGELFF,TGTGCCAGTAGTTCGGACAGGACCCTGCGAGGCACCGGGGAGCTGTTTTTT
-,-,TRBJ2-2,TRBV28,CASSSTTSPGELFF,TGTGCCAGCAGTTCAACGACTAGTCCCGGGGAGCTGTTTTTT
-,-,TRBJ2-5,TRBV6-5,CASSYQTGQETQYF,TGTGCCAGCAGTTATCAGACAGGACAAGAGACCCAGTACTTC
-,-,TRBJ2-5,TRBV2,CASRPTREETQYF,TGTGCCAGCAGGCCCACTAGGGAAGAGACCCAGTACTTC
-,-,TRBJ1-3,TRBV18,CASSPYSTSGNTIYF,TGTGCCAGCTCACCGTACAGTACCTCTGGAAACACCATATATTTT
once,TRBD2,TRBJ2-3,TRBV5-6,CASSLSGGAKDTQYF,TGTGCCAGCAGCTTGAGCGGGGGGGCCAAAGATACGCAGTATTTT
-,TRBD2,TRBJ2-5,TRBV4-2,CASSQGQREDEETQYF,TGTGCCAGCAGCCAAGGTCAACGGGAGGATGAAGAGACCCAGTACTTC
few,TRBD2,TRBJ2-7,TRBV5-1,CASSLQTSGSYEQYF,TGCGCCAGCAGCTTGCAGACTAGCGGGAGCTACGAGCAGTACTTC
-,-,TRBJ2-7,TRBV11-2,CASSFGGGPYEQYF,TGTGCCAGCAGCTTCGGGGGAGGACCCTACGAGCAGTACTTC
-,TRBD1,TRBJ1-1,TRBV7-9,CASSFRGQGATEAFF,TGTGCCAGCAGCTTTCGAGGGCAGGGGGCGACTGAAGCTTTCTTT
-,-,TRBJ2-5,TRBV5-1,CASSPGRGAGETQYF,TGCGCCAGCAGCCCAGGCCGGGGGGCAGGGGAGACCCAGTACTTC
-,TRBD2,TRBJ2-7,TRBV2,CASNYGRDDEQYF,TGTGCCAGCAACTACGGGAGGGACGACGAGCAGTACTTC
-,-,TRBJ2-7,TRBV15,CATSRDRGNNYEQYF,TGTGCCACCAGCAGAGATCGCGGGAACAACTACGAGCAGTACTTC
-,TRBD1,TRBJ1-2,TRBV7-3,CASSFDGQGYGYTF,TGTGCCAGCAGCTTCGATGGACAGGGCTATGGCTACACCTTC
-,-,TRBJ2-1,TRBV4-3,CASSQDFVGHAYNEQFF,TGCGCCAGCAGCCAAGATTTTGTGGGACATGCCTACAATGAGCAGTTCTTC
once,-,TRBJ2-5,TRBV18,CASSPAAVQETQYF,TGTGCCAGCTCACCAGCGGCAGTCCAAGAGACCCAGTACTTC
-,TRBD2,TRBJ2-3,TRBV7-2,CASSSGTSGRVADTQYF,TGTGCCAGCAGCTCCGGGACTAGCGGGAGGGTGGCAGATACGCAGTATTTT
few,-,TRBJ1-1,TRBV2,CASSVSYRLLSFSNTEAFF,TGTGCCAGCAGTGTCAGCTACAGGCTACTATCCTTCTCGAACACTGAAGCTTTCTTT
-,-,TRBJ1-2,TRBV10-2,CASSDQGYYGYTF,TGCGCCAGCAGTGACCAGGGGTACTATGGCTACACCTTC
-,TRBD2,TRBJ2-1,TRBV4-1,CASSQVATSGTGNEQFF,TGCGCCAGCAGCCAAGTCGCTACTAGCGGGACGGGGAATGAGCAGTTCTTC
-,TRBD2,TRBJ2-5,TRBV4-1,CASSAQREGPERETQYF,TGCGCCAGCAGCGCCCAGCGGGAGGGGCCCGAGCGGGAGACCCAGTACTTC
-,TRBD2,TRBJ2-1,TRBV6-1,CASSEEFGGSSYNEQFF,TGTGCCAGCAGTGAAGAATTCGGGGGGAGCTCCTACAATGAGCAGTTCTTC
once,-,TRBJ2-1,TRBV5-1,CASSSLSVRSYNEQFF,TGCGCCAGCAGCTCCCTTAGCGTACGCTCCTACAATGAGCAGTTCTTC
-,TRBD1,TRBJ1-5,TRBV2,CASSGPGQGGDQPQHF,TGTGCCAGCAGTGGGCCTGGACAGGGTGGCGATCAGCCCCAGCATTTT
-,-,TRBJ2-1,TRBV9,CASSVLRDPSYNEQFF,TGTGCCAGCAGCGTACTGCGGGACCCCTCCTACAATGAGCAGTTCTTC
-,-,TRBJ2-2,TRBV10-3,CAISDSTGTSPPGELFF,TGTGCCATCAGTGATTCAACCGGTACTAGTCCTCCCGGGGAGCTGTTTTTT
-,TRBD2,TRBJ2-3,TRBV7-3,CASSLSGSRADTQYF,TGTGCCAGCAGCCTAAGCGGGAGTAGGGCAGATACGCAGTATTTT
-,TRBD1,TRBJ2-2,TRBV19,CASGQVFGGELFF,TGTGCCAGCGGACAGGTATTCGGCGGGGAGCTGTTTTTT
-,-,TRBJ2-6,TRBV19,CASRQLSGANVLTF,TGTGCCAGTAGACAGCTCTCTGGGGCCAACGTCCTGACTTTC
-,TRBD2,TRBJ2-1,TRBV5-1,CASSFSGVGIDEQFF,TGCGCCAGCAGCTTTAGCGGGGTAGGCATCGATGAGCAGTTCTTC
-,TRBD1,TRBJ1-3,TRBV4-3,CASSQERTGSGNTIYF,TGCGCCAGCAGCCAAGAGAGGACAGGGTCTGGAAACACCATATATTTT
-,TRBD2,TRBJ2-3,TRBV5-4,CASRSGTSGGDTQYF,TGTGCCAGCAGGTCCGGGACTAGCGGGGGGGATACGCAGTATTTT
-,TRBD1,TRBJ2-5,TRBV28,CASSGRDRGQETQYF,TGTGCCAGCAGTGGCCGTGACAGGGGGCAAGAGACCCAGTACTTC
-,-,TRBJ1-2,TRBV18,CASSPQPGNYGYTF,TGTGCCAGCTCACCCCAGCCAGGGAACTATGGCTACACCTTC
-,-,TRBJ2-6,TRBV19,CASSPRAGLYSGANVLTF,TGTGCCAGTAGTCCCCGAGCAGGTCTATACTCTGGGGCCAACGTCCTGACTTTC
-,TRBD2,TRBJ2-7,TRBV18,CASSPGKRERNYEQYF,TGTGCCAGCTCACCTGGTAAGCGGGAGAGGAACTACGAGCAGTACTTC
-,TRBD2,TRBJ2-1,TRBV7-2,CASSLGTSGPQFF,TGTGCCAGCAGCTTAGGGACTAGCGGGCCGCAGTTCTTC